This is a list of T cell receptor beta chains from one sample in a study of T cells in Graves' hyperthyroidism and ophthalmopathy. MiXCR was run by TCRdb on the multiplex PCR reads, yielding one entry per CDR3 protein. Of about 620,000 distinct CDR3 sequences in the sample, around 16% were seen once. The sample comprised blood. These receptors were collected from a woman aged 25 to 45 with Graves' hyperthyroidism. CDR3s include the opening cysteine and the closing phenylalanine or tryptophan. Size tells how often a clone was seen (once, few, many) or the class of an expanded clone, and some rows leave it out.

V: TRBV11-1
size: NA
length: 13
J: TRBJ1-1
CDR3: CASSLFRGEEAFF

V: TRBV2
size: many
length: 12
J: TRBJ2-5
CDR3: CASSRGRETQYF

V: TRBV24-1
size: many
length: 13
J: TRBJ1-1
CDR3: CATSTTGDTEAFF

V: TRBV27
size: NA
length: 14
J: TRBJ1-2
CDR3: CASSLTGLDEGYTF

V: TRBV6-2/TRBV6-3
size: many
length: 14
J: TRBJ1-1
CDR3: CASSYSNVNTEAFF

V: TRBV14
size: NA
length: 14
J: TRBJ2-7
CDR3: CASSQGPLYDEQYF

V: TRBV14
size: few
length: 17
J: TRBJ2-1
CDR3: CASSQRTRGGFYNEQFF

V: TRBV20-1
size: few
length: 15
J: TRBJ2-7
CDR3: CSATDGLAAAYEQYF

V: TRBV20-1
size: many
length: 12
J: TRBJ2-3
CDR3: CSATMSTDTQYF

V: TRBV6-5
size: few
length: 13
J: TRBJ2-2
CDR3: CASSYSGRGELFF

V: TRBV30
size: many
length: 13
J: TRBJ2-1
CDR3: CAWSKQGRNEQFF

V: TRBV4-3
size: NA
length: 14
J: TRBJ2-2
CDR3: CASSQDKGAGELFF

V: TRBV24-1
size: many
length: 14
J: TRBJ1-1
CDR3: CATRTGGRDTEAFF

V: TRBV20-1
size: NA
length: 13
J: TRBJ1-2
CDR3: CSATGTGVYGYTF

V: TRBV12-3/TRBV12-4
size: many
length: 19
J: TRBJ2-2
CDR3: CASRTHRVAGDEWTGELFF

V: TRBV27
size: many
length: 15
J: TRBJ1-6
CDR3: CASSTRDSYNSPLHF

V: TRBV28
size: many
length: 12
J: TRBJ1-5
CDR3: CASSWGGQPQHF

V: TRBV3-1
size: NA
length: 14
J: TRBJ2-1
CDR3: CASSQDWGNNEQFF

V: TRBV28
size: many
length: 16
J: TRBJ1-1
CDR3: CASSLYPGPGPTEAFF

V: TRBV5-1
size: many
length: 14
J: TRBJ2-1
CDR3: CASSTSGRVYEQFF

V: TRBV11-3
size: many
length: 14
J: TRBJ2-5
CDR3: CASSLVPSQETQYF

V: TRBV11-2
size: many
length: 12
J: TRBJ2-5
CDR3: CASSREVETQYF

V: TRBV5-6
size: NA
length: 14
J: TRBJ1-4
CDR3: CASSPGQDNEKLFF

V: TRBV9
size: few
length: 11
J: TRBJ1-1
CDR3: CASSPQVEAFF

V: TRBV27
size: many
length: 14
J: TRBJ2-7
CDR3: CASPFQREHNEQYF

V: TRBV27
size: NA
length: 14
J: TRBJ1-6
CDR3: CASSLREGGSPLHF

V: TRBV15
size: many
length: 14
J: TRBJ2-1
CDR3: CATSRDPPPNEQFF

V: TRBV20-1
size: few
length: 15
J: TRBJ2-3
CDR3: CSAHSLAGATDTQYF

V: TRBV18
size: few
length: 18
J: TRBJ2-1
CDR3: CASSPSSSSGRIYNEQFF

V: TRBV9
size: many
length: 15
J: TRBJ2-1
CDR3: CASGKSGTGNDEQFF

V: TRBV30
size: NA
length: 15
J: TRBJ1-4
CDR3: CAWNQMRGADEKLFF

V: TRBV19
size: NA
length: 16
J: TRBJ1-5
CDR3: CASSPSSANLNQPQHF

V: TRBV19
size: once
length: 15
J: TRBJ1-6
CDR3: CASGRGASSNSPLHF